This T cell receptor (beta chain) was identified during a study of CD8 T cells in Susac syndrome. General study points: Regarding the TCR sequencing and HLA analysis, the study admitted that a relatively small number of individuals were involved.

As to this clonotype: Its antigen is undetermined.

Germline CDR1 MNHNY, CDR2 SVGAGI (reference sequence). V lost 0 bases, J lost 2 bases, and 8 bases lay in between. The CDR3 totals 15 residues. Sequencing of TCR beta was undertaken in CD8+ and CD4+ T cells derived from blood. Negative isolation was used for CD8+ and CD4+ T cells, and FACS enrichment was applied to TEMRA cells. With random hexamers, reverse transcription was performed on about 0.5 to 1 ug of RNA. The CDR3 of TCR beta was amplified by immunoSEQ multiplex PCR across 54 Vbeta and 13 Jbeta. TCRdb itself ran the immunoSEQ multiplex PCR reads through MiXCR, one entry per CDR3 protein. This sample has hundreds of thousands of distinct CDR3 sequences; about 85% occur once, and the top ten carry approximately 0.11%.

The sample taken for sequencing was CD8+ T cells from PBMCs. This chain uses TRBV6-6 with TRBJ2-1; the D is unclear. The source is a human donor with multiple sclerosis. CDR3 DNA: TGTGCCAGCAGTTACTCGAATCTCCCCTACAATGAGCAGTTCTTC. This gives the protein CASSYSNLPYNEQFF.